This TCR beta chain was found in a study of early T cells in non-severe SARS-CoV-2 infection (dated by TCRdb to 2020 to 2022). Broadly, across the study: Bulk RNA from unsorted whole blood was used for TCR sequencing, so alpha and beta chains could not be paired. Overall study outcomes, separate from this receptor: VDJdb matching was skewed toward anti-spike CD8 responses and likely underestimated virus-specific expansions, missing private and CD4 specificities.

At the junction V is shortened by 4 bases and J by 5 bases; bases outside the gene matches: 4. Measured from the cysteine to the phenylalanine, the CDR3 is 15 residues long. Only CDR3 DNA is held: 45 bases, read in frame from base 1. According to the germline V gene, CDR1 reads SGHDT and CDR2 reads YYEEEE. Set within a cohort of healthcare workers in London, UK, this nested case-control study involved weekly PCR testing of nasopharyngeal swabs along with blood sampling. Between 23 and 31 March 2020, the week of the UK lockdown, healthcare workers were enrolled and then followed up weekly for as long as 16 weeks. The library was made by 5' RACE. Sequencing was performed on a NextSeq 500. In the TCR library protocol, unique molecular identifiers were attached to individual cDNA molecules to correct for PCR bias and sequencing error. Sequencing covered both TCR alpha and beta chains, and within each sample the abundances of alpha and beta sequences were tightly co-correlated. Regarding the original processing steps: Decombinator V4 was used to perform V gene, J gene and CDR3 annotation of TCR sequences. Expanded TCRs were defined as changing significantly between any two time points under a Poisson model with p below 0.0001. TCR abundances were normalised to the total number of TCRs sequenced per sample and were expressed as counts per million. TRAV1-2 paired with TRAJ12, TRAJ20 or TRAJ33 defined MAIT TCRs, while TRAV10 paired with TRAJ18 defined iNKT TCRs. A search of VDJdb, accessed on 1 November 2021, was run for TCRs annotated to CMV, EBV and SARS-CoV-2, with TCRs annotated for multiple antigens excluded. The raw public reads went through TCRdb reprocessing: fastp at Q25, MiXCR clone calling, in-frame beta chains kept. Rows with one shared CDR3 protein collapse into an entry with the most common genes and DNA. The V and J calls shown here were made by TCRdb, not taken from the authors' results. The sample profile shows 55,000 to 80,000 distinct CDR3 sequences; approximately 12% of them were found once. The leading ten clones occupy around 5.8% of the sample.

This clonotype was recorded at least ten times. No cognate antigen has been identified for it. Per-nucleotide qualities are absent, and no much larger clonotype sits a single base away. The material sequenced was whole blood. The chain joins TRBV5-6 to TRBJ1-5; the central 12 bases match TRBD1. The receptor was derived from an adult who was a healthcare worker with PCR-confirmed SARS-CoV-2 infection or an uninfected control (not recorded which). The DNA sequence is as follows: TGTGCCAGCAGCAGGGACAGGGGGCTTGATCAGCCCCAGCATTTT. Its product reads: CASSRDRGLDQPQHF.